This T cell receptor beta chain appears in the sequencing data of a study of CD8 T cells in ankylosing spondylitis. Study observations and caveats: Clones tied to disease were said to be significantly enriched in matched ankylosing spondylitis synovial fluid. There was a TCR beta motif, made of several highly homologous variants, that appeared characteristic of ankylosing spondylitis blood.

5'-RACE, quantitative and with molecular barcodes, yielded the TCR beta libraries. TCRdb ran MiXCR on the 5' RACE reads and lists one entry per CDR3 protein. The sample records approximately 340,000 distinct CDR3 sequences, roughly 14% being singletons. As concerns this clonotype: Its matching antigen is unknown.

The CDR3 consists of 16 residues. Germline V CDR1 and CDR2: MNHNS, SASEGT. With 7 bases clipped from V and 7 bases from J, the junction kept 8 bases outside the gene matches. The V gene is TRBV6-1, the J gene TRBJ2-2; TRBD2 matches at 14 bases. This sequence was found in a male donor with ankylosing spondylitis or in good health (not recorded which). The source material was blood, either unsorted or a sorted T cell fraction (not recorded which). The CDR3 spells CASTRTSGGSVGELFF. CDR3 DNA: TGTGCCAGCACCCGGACTAGCGGGGGGTCCGTCGGGGAGCTGTTTTTT.